Sequencing of this T cell receptor beta chain was carried out in a study of T cell responses to AZD1222 COVID-19 vaccine. Study details: Pooled in the analysis were second doses at about 4 or about 12 weeks. The study's findings and limits: Females made up more of the donors, who were largely white British, and clonal diversity may have come out too low. Close to half of all spike-specific TCRs reportedly target regions of the variants that are unmutated.

Trimming removed 5 bases from V and 3 bases from J, with 9 bases in between. CDR1 is KGHSH, CDR2 LQKENI, per germline. CDR3 length equals 13 residues. Sequenced by immunoSEQ multiplex PCR; TCRdb stores in-frame clones only, minus some. The sample contains over 150,000 clones, just over 90% of which appear only once. As concerns this clone: The antigen remains undetermined.

The source material was peripheral blood, sampled on day 0 of AZD1222 vaccination. This TCR derives from an adult in good health. V and J are TRBV18 and TRBJ2-3; TRBD1 is a possible D gene (5 bases). The CDR3 loop reads CASSAPGTDTQYF. The DNA for the CDR3 is TGTGCCAGCTCAGCCCCAGGGACAGATACGCAGTATTTT. Filled out from reference TRBV18 and TRBJ2-3, the complete variable domain reads NAGVMQNPRHLVRRRGQEARLRCSPMKGHSHVYWYRQLPEEGLKFMVYLQKENIIDESGMPKERFSAEFPKEGPSILRIQQVVRGDSAAYFCASSAPGTDTQYFGPGTRLTVL.